The 25 T cell receptor beta chains below all came from one sample that was sequenced in a study of cytomegalovirus exposure and HLA in healthy donors. The study ran its PCR with 60 Vbeta and 13 Jbeta primers. Sequenced by immunoSEQ multiplex PCR; TCRdb stores in-frame clones only, minus some. The repertoire holds 140,000 or so clones, approximately 86% seen once, with roughly 0.5% in the top ten. The sequencing input was PBMCs. The receptors were sampled from a woman between 40 and 55 years old in good health and CMV-seronegative.

The gene calls are TRBV27 and TRBJ2-2; 11 bases match TRBD2. The CDR3 runs to 17 residues. CDR1 is MNHEY, CDR2 SMNVEV, per germline (reference sequence). With V trimmed by 5 bases and J by 3 bases, 8 bases remained unmatched. In nucleotides, the CDR3 is TGTGCCAGCAGTCGCACACCGGGACTAGCGGACACCGGGGAGCTGTTTTTT. This translates into CASSRTPGLADTGELFF.

The V gene is TRBV7-8, the J gene TRBJ2-3, with 9 positions matching TRBD2. The V segment lost 5 bases and the J segment 6 bases; nucleotides outside the gene matches: 12. CDR1 and CDR2 from the germline V gene are SGHVS and FQNEAQ. The CDR3 is 16 residues long. This CDR3 reads CASSPKAGGPMDTQYF. CDR3 nucleotides: TGTGCCAGCAGCCCAAAGGCGGGAGGGCCCATGGATACGCAGTATTTT.

V is TRBV28 and J is TRBJ2-5; TRBD2 aligns across 10 bases. The length of the CDR3 is 17 residues. The V segment lost 2 bases and the J segment 5 bases; nucleotides outside the gene matches: 11. Germline CDR1 and CDR2: MDHEN and SYDVKM. The DNA for the CDR3 is TGTGCCAGCAGTTTAATCGGGCTAGCGGGAGTTTGGGAGACCCAGTACTTC. Its translation: CASSLIGLAGVWETQYF.

The chain uses TRBV6-1 and TRBJ2-1; TRBD2 matches 11 bases. Germline V CDR1 and CDR2: MNHNS, SASEGT. V lost 6 bases and J lost 9; bases outside the gene matches: 10. The CDR3 sequence is 15 residues long. In nucleotides, the CDR3 is TGTGCCAGCAGGATACTAGCGGGAGTTAGCGGTGAGCAGTTCTTC. Encoded protein: CASRILAGVSGEQFF.

This sequence joins TRBV5-4 and TRBJ2-7, with TRBD2 matching over 9 bases. The CDR3 runs 15 residues. The V gene's germline CDR1 is SGHNT and CDR2 YYREEE (reference sequence). The V gene end was trimmed by 5 bases and the J gene end by 1 base; junction bases not matched to a gene: 7. CDR3 sequence reads: CASSRGLAYSYEQYF. DNA for the CDR3: TGTGCCAGCAGTAGAGGACTAGCGTATTCCTACGAGCAGTACTTC.

The chain recombines TRBV28 with TRBJ2-7, with 10 nucleotides matching TRBD1. Germline CDR1 MDHEN, CDR2 SYDVKM. V shed 4 bases, J shed 5 bases, and the junction held 2 bases outside the gene matches. The length of the CDR3 is 13 residues. This CDR3 is CASSSGQGDEQYF. CDR3 bases: TGTGCCAGCAGTTCAGGACAGGGGGACGAGCAGTACTTC.

The V gene is TRBV18, the J gene TRBJ1-1, with 9 bases lining up with TRBD1. The CDR3 runs 15 residues. After removal of 3 bases from V and 5 bases from J, the junction contained 7 bases not matched to a gene. Looked up from germline, CDR1 is KGHSH and CDR2 is LQKENI. The DNA for the CDR3 is TGTGCCAGCTCACCTCCCGGACAGGGGAGGACTGAAGCTTTCTTT. Its protein product is CASSPPGQGRTEAFF.

This chain links TRBV2 with TRBJ1-1; D perhaps matches TRBD1 (5 bases). CDR1 is SNHLY, CDR2 FYNNEI, per germline. The germline V and J ends were trimmed by 2 bases and 0 bases, with 10 bases remaining between them. The CDR3 spans 15 residues. CDR3: CASSELGRLNTEAFF. In nucleotides, the CDR3 is TGTGCCAGCAGTGAACTGGGGCGGTTGAACACTGAAGCTTTCTTT.

A single count supports this clone. The rearrangement links TRBV30 to TRBJ1-2; D possibly corresponds to TRBD1 (6 bases). The V gene's germline CDR1 is GTSNPN and CDR2 SVGIG (reference sequence). CDR3 length: 11 residues. The ends were cut back, 4 bases at V and 4 bases at J, with 7 bases in the middle. Here the CDR3 DNA reads TGTGCCTGGACAGGGGTCTATGGCTACACCTTC. Amino acid sequence: CAWTGVYGYTF.

This chain's CDR3 is CASSVRQGYEQYF. In DNA form, the CDR3 reads TGTGCCAGCAGCGTCCGCCAGGGCTACGAGCAGTACTTC. The V and J genes are TRBV9 and TRBJ2-7; D may be TRBD1 (5 bases). Germline CDR1 SGDLS, CDR2 YYNGEE. The V end lost 2 bases, the J end lost 3 bases, and 9 bases lay between the germline ends. The CDR3 contains 13 residues.

The J gene is TRBJ2-3, the V gene TRBV6-1, with TRBD2 matching 7 bases. CDR3 length: 14 amino acids. Germline assignment: CDR1 MNHNS and CDR2 SASEGT. Trimming took 7 bases from V and 0 from J; bases not matched to a gene: 4. The CDR3 loop reads CASMAGDSTDTQYF. The DNA of the CDR3 is TGTGCCAGCATGGCGGGAGATAGCACAGATACGCAGTATTTT.

The chain joins TRBV10-3 to TRBJ2-1, with D possibly being TRBD1 (5 bases). Germline CDR1 reads ENHRY; CDR2 reads SYGVKD. The V end lost 7 bases, the J end lost 6 bases, and 7 bases lay between the germline ends. This CDR3 has 11 residues. The CDR3 DNA is TGTGCCATCAACCAGGGCAATGAGCAGTTCTTC. Protein: CAINQGNEQFF.

The genes are TRBV7-8 and TRBJ2-3; no clear D gene. The CDR3 sequence is 14 residues long. Trimming removed 3 bases at V and 2 bases at J, with 9 bases between. Germline V gene sequence: CDR1 SGHVS, CDR2 FQNEAQ. The CDR3 bases are TGTGCCAGCAGCTTCTCGACTTACACAGATACGCAGTATTTT. Its translation: CASSFSTYTDTQYF.

This clone was detected once. The identical CDR3 is also encoded by other nucleotide sequences in the sample. The CDR3 sequence is CASSGQGRETQYF. The CDR3 region has the DNA TGTGCCAGCAGTGGACAGGGGAGGGAGACCCAGTACTTC. The chain recombines TRBV7-8 with TRBJ2-5, with TRBD1 identical over 9 bases. Losses at the gene ends were 6 bases for V and 5 bases for J; bases not matched to a gene: 4. The CDR3 runs to 13 residues. In germline, CDR1 is SGHVS, CDR2 FQNEAQ.

The chain uses TRBV7-8 and TRBJ2-3, with D possibly TRBD1 on 6 matching bases. This CDR3 spans 16 amino acids. Germline lookup yields CDR1 SGHVS and CDR2 FQNEAQ. Trimming stripped 5 bases from V and 1 base from J, with 16 bases between. The CDR3 protein is CASSKNRAQGTDTQYF. The DNA of the CDR3 is TGTGCCAGCAGCAAAAACAGGGCCCAGGGCACAGATACGCAGTATTTT.

This clone was detected a few times. The CDR3 bases are TGTGCCAGCAGCTTAGAGCGGGAGTCAGATACGCAGTATTTT. This sequence encodes CASSLERESDTQYF. This rearrangement joins TRBV7-9 to TRBJ2-3, with TRBD2 matching over 8 bases. With 1 base clipped from V and 4 bases from J, the junction kept 1 base outside the gene matches. The CDR3 extends over 14 amino acids. CDR1 and CDR2 (germline): SEHNR, FQNEAQ (reference sequence). The full variable domain, rest sourced from reference TRBV7-9 and TRBJ2-3, is DTGVSQNPRHKITKRGQNVTFRCDPISEHNRLYWYRQTLGQGPEFLTYFQNEAQLEKSRLLSDRFSAERPKGSFSTLEIQRTEQGDSAMYLCASSLERESDTQYFGPGTRLTVL.

V usage is TRBV6-1 and J usage is TRBJ1-3, with TRBD1 identical over 10 bases. The CDR3 is 17 residues long. Germline lookup yields CDR1 MNHNS and CDR2 SASEGT. Germline trimming cut 2 bases from V and 6 bases from J; bases unmatched to any gene: 10. The CDR3 DNA follows: TGTGCCAGCAGTGAAAGTGTTGGGACAGGGGTACCAAACACCATATATTTT. It translates to CASSESVGTGVPNTIYF.

This chain uses TRBV7-9 with TRBJ2-1; TRBD2 matches 7 bases. With 5 bases clipped from V and 4 bases from J, the junction kept 2 bases outside the gene matches. CDR1 is SEHNR and CDR2 is FQNEAQ in the germline V gene (reference sequence). This CDR3 contains 13 residues. CDR3 protein: CASSRAGYNEQFF. In nucleotides, the CDR3 is TGTGCCAGCAGCCGAGCGGGGTACAATGAGCAGTTCTTC. Looking up the rest from reference TRBV7-9 and TRBJ2-1 gives the full variable domain: DTGVSQNPRHKITKRGQNVTFRCDPISEHNRLYWYRQTLGQGPEFLTYFQNEAQLEKSRLLSDRFSAERPKGSFSTLEIQRTEQGDSAMYLCASSRAGYNEQFFGPGTRLTVL.

Here the CDR3 reads CASSRGGVENIQYF. DNA for the CDR3: TGCGCCAGCAGCAGGGGGGGGGTCGAAAACATTCAGTACTTC. The rearrangement links TRBV5-1 to TRBJ2-4, with a tentative D call TRBD2 (7 bases). CDR1 SGHRS and CDR2 YFSETQ come from the germline V gene. The CDR3 contains 14 residues. Between the trimmed V and J ends, which lost 4 bases and 5 bases, there was a span of 13 bases. Based on the CDR3 plus reference TRBV5-1 and TRBJ2-4, the full variable domain is KAGVTQTPRYLIKTRGQQVTLSCSPISGHRSVSWYQQTPGQGLQFLFEYFSETQRNKGNFPGRFSGRQFSNSRSEMNVSTLELGDSALYLCASSRGGVENIQYFGAGTRLSVL.

The chain employs TRBV2 and TRBJ2-5, with TRBD2 matching 10 bases. This CDR3 has 15 residues. J was trimmed by 4 bases and V by 6 bases; bases with no gene match: 8. The germline V gene has CDR1 SNHLY and CDR2 FYNNEI. CDR3 in DNA: TGTGCCAGCAGGGGGACTAGCGCAACCTCAGAGACCCAGTACTTC. Its translation is CASRGTSATSETQYF.

The V gene is TRBV4-1, the J gene TRBJ2-1, with 7 bases fitting TRBD1. CDR1 MGHRA and CDR2 YSYEKL come from the germline V gene. V lost 3 bases and J lost 3; bases outside the gene matches: 11. The CDR3 is made up of 17 amino acids. The CDR3 nucleotides read TGCGCCAGCAGCCATTACACCAGACAGGGCTTCTACAATGAGCAGTTCTTC. This sequence encodes CASSHYTRQGFYNEQFF.

This chain links TRBV2 with TRBJ1-5; 7 bases line up with TRBD1. Trimming cost V 6 bases and J 5 bases; bases outside gene matches: 13. The CDR3 contains 16 residues. The germline CDR1 and CDR2 sequences are SNHLY and FYNNEI. This CDR3 reads CASRTPSTGTDQPQHF. Here the CDR3 DNA reads TGTGCCAGCAGGACACCTTCGACAGGGACTGATCAGCCCCAGCATTTT.

This sequence joins TRBV2 and TRBJ1-5, with D possibly matching TRBD1 (5 bases). Trimming cost V 8 bases and J 6 bases, with 14 bases left between them. CDR3 size: 13 residues. Germline loops: CDR1 SNHLY, CDR2 FYNNEI. DNA for the CDR3: TGTGCCAGCGGGGCGGAGGGTGTTCAGCCCCAGCATTTT. This gives the protein CASGAEGVQPQHF.

The chain joins TRBV7-8 to TRBJ2-6, with 8 positions matching TRBD1. V shed 4 bases and J 0 bases; nucleotides not matched to a gene: 5. Germline V gene sequence: CDR1 SGHVS, CDR2 FQNEAQ. The length of the CDR3 is 17 residues. The CDR3 DNA is TGTGCCAGCAGCTCGACAGGGGATTTCTCTGGGGCCAACGTCCTGACTTTC. Amino acids: CASSSTGDFSGANVLTF.

This chain uses TRBV6-5 with TRBJ1-1; no clear D gene. The germline V gene has CDR1 MNHEY and CDR2 SVGAGI. The V gene lost 3 bases and the J gene lost 5 bases, with 16 bases spanning the gap. The CDR3 runs to 15 residues. The chain's CDR3 is CASSYFSPTETEAFF. The CDR3 region has the DNA TGTGCCAGCAGTTATTTCAGCCCGACGGAGACTGAAGCTTTCTTT.